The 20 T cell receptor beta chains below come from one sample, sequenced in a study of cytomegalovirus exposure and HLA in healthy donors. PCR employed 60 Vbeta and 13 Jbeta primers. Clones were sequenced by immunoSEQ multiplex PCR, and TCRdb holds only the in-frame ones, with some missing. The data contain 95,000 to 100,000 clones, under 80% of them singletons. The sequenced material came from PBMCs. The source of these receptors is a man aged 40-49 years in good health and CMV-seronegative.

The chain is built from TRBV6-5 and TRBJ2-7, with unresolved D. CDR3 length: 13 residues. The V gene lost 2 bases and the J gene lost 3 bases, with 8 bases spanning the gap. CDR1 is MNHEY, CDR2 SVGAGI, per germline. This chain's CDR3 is CASSYGRNYEQYV. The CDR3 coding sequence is TGTGCCAGCAGTTACGGCCGGAACTACGAGCAGTACGTC.

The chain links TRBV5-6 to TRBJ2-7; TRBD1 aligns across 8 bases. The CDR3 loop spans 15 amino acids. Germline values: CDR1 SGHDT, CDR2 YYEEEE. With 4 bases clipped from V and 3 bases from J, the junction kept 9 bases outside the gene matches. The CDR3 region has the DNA TGTGCCAGCAGCGTCGGGACAGGAACCGTCTACGAGCAGTACGTC. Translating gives CASSVGTGTVYEQYV.

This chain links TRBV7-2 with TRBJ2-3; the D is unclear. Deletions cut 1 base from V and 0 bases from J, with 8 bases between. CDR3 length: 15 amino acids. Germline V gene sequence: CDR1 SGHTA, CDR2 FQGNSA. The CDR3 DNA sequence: TGTGCCAGCAGCTTAGGCCGCAGTAGCACAGATACGCAGTATTTT. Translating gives CASSLGRSSTDTQYF.

The CDR3 loop is CASSQDPTSILIQYF. In DNA, the CDR3 is TGCGCCAGCAGCCAAGATCCGACTAGCATCCTCATTCAGTACTTC. This chain connects TRBV4-3 to TRBJ2-4, with TRBD2 matching over 7 bases. The CDR3 runs to 15 residues. J lost 9 bases, V lost 0 bases, and 8 bases had no gene match. Germline loops: CDR1 LGHNA, CDR2 YSLEER.

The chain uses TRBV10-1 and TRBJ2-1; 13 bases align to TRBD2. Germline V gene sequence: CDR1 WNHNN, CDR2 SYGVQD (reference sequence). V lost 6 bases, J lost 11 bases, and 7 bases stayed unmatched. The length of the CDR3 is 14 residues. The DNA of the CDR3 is TGCGCCAGCAGCCCGGGACTAGCGGGGACCAAGCAGTTCTTC. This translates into CASSPGLAGTKQFF.

CDR3 sequence reads: CASSSGTGPYEQYV. The CDR3 DNA reads TGCGCCAGCAGCTCCGGGACAGGGCCCTACGAGCAGTACGTC. The chain links TRBV5-1 to TRBJ2-7, with 9 bases that match TRBD1. With V trimmed by 3 bases and J by 2 bases, 3 bases remained unmatched. CDR3 length: 14 residues. Germline CDR1 reads SGHRS; CDR2 reads YFSETQ.

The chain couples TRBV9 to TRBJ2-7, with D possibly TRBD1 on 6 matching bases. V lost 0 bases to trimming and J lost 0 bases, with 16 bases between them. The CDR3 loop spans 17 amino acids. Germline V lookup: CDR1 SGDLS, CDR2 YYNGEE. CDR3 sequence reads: CASSVVSPGVSSYEQYV. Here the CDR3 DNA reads TGTGCCAGCAGCGTAGTCAGTCCAGGGGTAAGCTCCTACGAGCAGTACGTC.

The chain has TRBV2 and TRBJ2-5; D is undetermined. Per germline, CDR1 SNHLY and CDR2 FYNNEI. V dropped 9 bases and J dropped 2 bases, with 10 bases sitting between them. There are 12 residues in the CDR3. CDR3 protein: CASRVEQETQYF. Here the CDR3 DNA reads TGTGCCAGTCGAGTCGAACAAGAGACCCAGTACTTC. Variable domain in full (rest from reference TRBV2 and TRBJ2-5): EPEVTQTPSHQVTQMGQEVILRCVPISNHLYFYWYRQILGQKVEFLVSFYNNEISEKSEIFDDQFSVERPDGSNFTLKIRSTKLEDSAMYFCASRVEQETQYFGPGTRLLVL.

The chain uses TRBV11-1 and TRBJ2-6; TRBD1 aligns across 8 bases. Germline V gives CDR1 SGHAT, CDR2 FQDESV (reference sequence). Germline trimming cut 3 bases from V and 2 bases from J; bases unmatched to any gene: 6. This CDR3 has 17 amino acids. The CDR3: CASSFRTGYTGANVLTF. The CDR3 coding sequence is TGTGCCAGCAGCTTCAGGACAGGGTATACTGGGGCCAACGTCCTGACTTTC.

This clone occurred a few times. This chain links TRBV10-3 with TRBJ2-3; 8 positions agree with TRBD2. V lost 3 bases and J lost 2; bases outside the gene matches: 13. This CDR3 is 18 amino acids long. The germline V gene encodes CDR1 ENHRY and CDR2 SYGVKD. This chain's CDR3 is CAISEGSVAGGLTDTQYF. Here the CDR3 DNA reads TGTGCCATCAGTGAAGGGTCGGTGGCGGGGGGTCTCACAGATACGCAGTATTTT.

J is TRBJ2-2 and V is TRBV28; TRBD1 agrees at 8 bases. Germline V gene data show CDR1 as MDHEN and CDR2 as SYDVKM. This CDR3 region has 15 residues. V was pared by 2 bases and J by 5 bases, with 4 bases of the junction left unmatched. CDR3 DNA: TGTGCCAGCAGTTTAGTACAGGGGGTTACCGGGGAGCTGTTTTTT. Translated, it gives CASSLVQGVTGELFF.

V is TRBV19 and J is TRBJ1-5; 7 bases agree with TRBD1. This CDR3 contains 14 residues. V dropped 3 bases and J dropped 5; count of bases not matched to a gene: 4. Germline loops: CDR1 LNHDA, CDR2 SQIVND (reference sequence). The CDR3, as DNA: TGTGCCAGTAGTATCCAGGGGGTAGATCAGCCCCAGCATTTT. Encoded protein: CASSIQGVDQPQHF.

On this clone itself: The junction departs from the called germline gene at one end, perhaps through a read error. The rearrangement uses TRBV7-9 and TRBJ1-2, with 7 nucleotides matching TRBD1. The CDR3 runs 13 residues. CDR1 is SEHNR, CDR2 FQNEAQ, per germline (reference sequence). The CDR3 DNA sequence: TGTTCCAGCAGCCCCAGGGGGGAGCGGGGCTACACCTTC. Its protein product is CSSSPRGERGYTF.

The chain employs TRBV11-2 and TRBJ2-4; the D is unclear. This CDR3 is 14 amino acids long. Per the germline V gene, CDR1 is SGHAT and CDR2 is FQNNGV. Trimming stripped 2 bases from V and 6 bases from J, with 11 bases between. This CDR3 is CASSLLAFGNIQYF. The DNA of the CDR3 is TGTGCCAGCAGCTTATTGGCTTTTGGAAACATTCAGTACTTC.

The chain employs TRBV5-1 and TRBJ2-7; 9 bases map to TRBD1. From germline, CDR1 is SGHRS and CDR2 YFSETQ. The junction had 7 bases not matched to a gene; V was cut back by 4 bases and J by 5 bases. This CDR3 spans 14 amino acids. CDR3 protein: CASSGSRDRDEQYF. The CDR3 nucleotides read TGCGCCAGCAGCGGGTCCCGGGACAGGGACGAGCAGTACTTC.

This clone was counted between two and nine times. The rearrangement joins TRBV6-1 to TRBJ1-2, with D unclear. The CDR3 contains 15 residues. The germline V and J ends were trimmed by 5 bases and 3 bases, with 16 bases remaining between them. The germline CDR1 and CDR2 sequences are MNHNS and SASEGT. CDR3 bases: TGTGCCAGCAGTCCAGGAACCTATTCACACTATGGCTACACCTTC. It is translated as CASSPGTYSHYGYTF.

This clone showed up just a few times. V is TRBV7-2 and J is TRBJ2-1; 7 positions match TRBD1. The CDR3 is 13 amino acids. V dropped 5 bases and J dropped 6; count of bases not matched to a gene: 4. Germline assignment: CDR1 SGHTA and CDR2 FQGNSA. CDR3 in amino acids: CASSPTGPNEQFF. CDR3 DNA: TGTGCCAGCAGCCCGACAGGGCCCAATGAGCAGTTCTTC.

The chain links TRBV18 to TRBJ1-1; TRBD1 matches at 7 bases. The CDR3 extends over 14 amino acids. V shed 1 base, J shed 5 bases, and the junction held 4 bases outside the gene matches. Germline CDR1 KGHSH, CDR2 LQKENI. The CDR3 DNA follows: TGTGCCAGCTCACCACGGGACAGCCTAACTGAAGCTTTCTTT. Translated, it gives CASSPRDSLTEAFF.

The CDR3 sequence is CASSFGTRQETQYF. CDR3 DNA sequence: TGCGCCAGCAGCTTCGGGACTAGACAAGAGACCCAGTACTTC. The gene calls are TRBV5-1 and TRBJ2-5; the match to TRBD2 covers 8 bases. CDR3 length: 14 amino acids. V gave up 2 bases and J gave up 2 bases; unmatched junction bases: 2. Germline CDR1 reads SGHRS; CDR2 reads YFSETQ.

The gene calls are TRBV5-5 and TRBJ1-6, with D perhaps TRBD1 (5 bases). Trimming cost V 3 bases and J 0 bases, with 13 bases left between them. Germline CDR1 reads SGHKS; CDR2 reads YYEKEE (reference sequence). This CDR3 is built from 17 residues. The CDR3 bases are TGTGCCAGCAGCTCAGGCCAGGGAAGCTCCTATAATTCACCCCTCCACTTT. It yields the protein CASSSGQGSSYNSPLHF.